The 7 T cell receptor beta chains given below trace back to one sample, sequenced in a study of control samples from healthy donors and cancer patients. This table comes from immunoSEQ multiplex PCR, and its TCRdb copy is limited to in-frame clones, with some not included. The sample has just under 100,000 clones; approximately 95% are singletons. Sequenced sample: blood. Receptors were obtained from a man aged 18 to 30 in good health.

The chain joins TRBV6-5 to TRBJ1-2; TRBD1 aligns across 8 bases. The ends lost 6 bases at V and 3 bases at J; junction bases unmatched: 6. This CDR3 is 14 amino acids long. Per germline, CDR1 MNHEY and CDR2 SVGAGI. CDR3 sequence reads: CASRTGAVDYGYTF. CDR3 DNA: TGTGCCAGCAGGACAGGGGCCGTCGACTATGGCTACACCTTC.

The rearrangement joins TRBV19 to TRBJ2-3; tentative D call: TRBD2 (5 bases). In germline, CDR1 is LNHDA, CDR2 SQIVND (reference sequence). The CDR3 totals 16 residues. V was trimmed by 3 bases and J by 3 bases, leaving 16 bases between them. The CDR3 region has the DNA TGTGCCAGTAGTATGAGGACTTGGAAGAGTACAGATACGCAGTATTTT. Protein: CASSMRTWKSTDTQYF.

CDR3 loop: CASRPAGTPRGTGELFF. CDR3 DNA: TGTGCCAGCAGACCCGCCGGGACCCCAAGAGGAACCGGGGAGCTGTTTTTT. The chain combines TRBV7-9 with TRBJ2-2; D possibly matches TRBD1 or TRBD2 (5 bases each). Trimming removed 6 bases at V and 5 bases at J, with 22 bases between. The CDR3 contains 17 residues. In germline, CDR1 is SEHNR, CDR2 FQNEAQ (reference sequence). Looking up the rest from reference TRBV7-9 and TRBJ2-2 gives the full variable domain: DTGVSQNPRHKITKRGQNVTFRCDPISEHNRLYWYRQTLGQGPEFLTYFQNEAQLEKSRLLSDRFSAERPKGSFSTLEIQRTEQGDSAMYLCASRPAGTPRGTGELFFGEGSRLTVL.

The chain links TRBV30 to TRBJ1-4; D is uncertain. The CDR3 runs 13 residues. Trimming took 1 base from V and 8 from J, leaving 11 bases between them. Germline assignment: CDR1 GTSNPN and CDR2 SVGIG (reference sequence). The CDR3 sequence is CAWSDIVGEKLFF. Here the CDR3 DNA reads TGTGCCTGGAGTGATATAGTGGGGGAAAAACTGTTTTTT.

The chain couples TRBV6-5 to TRBJ1-1; D gene ambiguous. This CDR3 contains 14 residues. Germline-derived CDR1 and CDR2 are MNHEY and SVGAGI. Trimming shortened V by 8 bases and J by 4 bases, and 17 bases separated the two germline ends. Here the CDR3 DNA reads TGTGCCAGCGGCACTTTCGAATGGAGCACTGAAGCTTTCTTT. This gives the protein CASGTFEWSTEAFF.

This rearrangement joins TRBV4-1 to TRBJ1-5; D may be TRBD1 (5 bases). Germline CDR1 and CDR2: MGHRA and YSYEKL. CDR3 length: 16 residues. V gave up 2 bases and J gave up 3 bases, with 14 bases separating them. CDR3 bases: TGCGCCAGCAGCCAAACCGGAGGGGCGGACAATCAGCCCCAGCATTTT. This codes for CASSQTGGADNQPQHF.

V is TRBV2 and J is TRBJ2-1; D perhaps matches TRBD1 (7 bases). The CDR3 is 16 amino acids. The V end was cut by 9 bases, the J end by 1 base, with 19 bases between. Per germline, CDR1 SNHLY and CDR2 FYNNEI. The CDR3 spells CASSPVQGGSYNEQFF. The DNA for the CDR3 is TGTGCCAGTAGCCCCGTTCAGGGGGGATCCTACAATGAGCAGTTCTTC.